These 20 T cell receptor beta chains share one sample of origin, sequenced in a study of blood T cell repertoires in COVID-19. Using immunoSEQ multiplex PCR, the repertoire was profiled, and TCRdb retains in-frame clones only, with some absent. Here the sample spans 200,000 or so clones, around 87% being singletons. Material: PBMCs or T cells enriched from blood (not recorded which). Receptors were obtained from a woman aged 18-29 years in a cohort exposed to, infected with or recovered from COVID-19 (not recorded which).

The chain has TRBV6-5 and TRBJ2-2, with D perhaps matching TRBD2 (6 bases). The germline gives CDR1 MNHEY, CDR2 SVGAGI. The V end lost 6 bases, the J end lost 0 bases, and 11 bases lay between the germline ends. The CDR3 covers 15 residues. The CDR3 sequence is CASRSGLSNTGELFF. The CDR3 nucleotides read TGTGCCAGCAGGTCGGGACTCTCGAACACCGGGGAGCTGTTTTTT.

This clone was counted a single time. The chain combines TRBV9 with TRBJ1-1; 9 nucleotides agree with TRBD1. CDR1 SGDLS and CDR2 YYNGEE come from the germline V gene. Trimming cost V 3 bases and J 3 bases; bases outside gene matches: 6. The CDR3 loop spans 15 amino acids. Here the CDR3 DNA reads TGTGCCAGCAGCGAATCCGGGACAGGGTACACTGAAGCTTTCTTT. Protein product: CASSESGTGYTEAFF.

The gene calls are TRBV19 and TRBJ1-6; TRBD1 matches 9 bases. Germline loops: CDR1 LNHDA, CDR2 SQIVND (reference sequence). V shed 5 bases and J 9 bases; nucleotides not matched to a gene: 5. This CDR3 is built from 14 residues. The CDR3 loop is CASSPTGGGSPLHF. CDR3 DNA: TGTGCCAGTAGTCCGACAGGGGGTGGTTCACCCCTCCACTTT. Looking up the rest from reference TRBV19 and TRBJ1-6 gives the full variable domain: DGGITQSPKYLFRKEGQNVTLSCEQNLNHDAMYWYRQDPGQGLRLIYYSQIVNDFQKGDIAEGYSVSREKKESFPLTVTSAQKNPTAFYLCASSPTGGGSPLHFGNGTRLTVT.

CDR3 protein: CASSEYKQDANTGELFF. In DNA form, the CDR3 reads TGTGCCAGCAGTGAATATAAACAGGACGCGAACACCGGGGAGCTGTTTTTT. This rearrangement joins TRBV25-1 to TRBJ2-2; D might be TRBD1 (5 bases). Deletions cut 0 bases from V and 0 bases from J, with 11 bases between. The CDR3 contains 17 residues. CDR1 MGHDK and CDR2 SYGVNS come from the germline V gene.

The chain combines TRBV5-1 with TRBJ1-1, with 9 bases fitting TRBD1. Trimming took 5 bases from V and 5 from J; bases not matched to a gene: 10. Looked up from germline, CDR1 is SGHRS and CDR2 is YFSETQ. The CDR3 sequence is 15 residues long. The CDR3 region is CASRIDRGASTEAFF. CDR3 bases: TGCGCCAGCAGGATTGACAGGGGGGCCTCGACTGAAGCTTTCTTT.

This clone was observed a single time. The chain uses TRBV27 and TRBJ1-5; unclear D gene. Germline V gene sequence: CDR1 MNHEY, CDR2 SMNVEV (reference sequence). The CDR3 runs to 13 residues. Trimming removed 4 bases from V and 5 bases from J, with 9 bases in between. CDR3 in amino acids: CASSSRRDQPQHF. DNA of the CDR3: TGTGCCAGCAGTTCCCGAAGAGATCAGCCCCAGCATTTT.

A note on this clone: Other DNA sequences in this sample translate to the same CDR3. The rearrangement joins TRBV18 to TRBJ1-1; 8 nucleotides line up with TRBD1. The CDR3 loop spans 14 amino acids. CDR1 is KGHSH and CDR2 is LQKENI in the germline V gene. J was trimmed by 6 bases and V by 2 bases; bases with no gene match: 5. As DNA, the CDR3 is TGTGCCAGCTCACCAGGACAGGGAAGACCTGAAGCTTTCTTT. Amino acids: CASSPGQGRPEAFF.

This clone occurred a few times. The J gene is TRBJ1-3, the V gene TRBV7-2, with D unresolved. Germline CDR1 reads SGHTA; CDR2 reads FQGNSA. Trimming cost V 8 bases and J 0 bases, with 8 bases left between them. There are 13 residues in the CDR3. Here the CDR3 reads CASGQSSGNTIYF. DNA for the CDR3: TGTGCCAGCGGGCAGAGCTCTGGAAACACCATATATTTT. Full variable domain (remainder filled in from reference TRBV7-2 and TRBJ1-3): GAGVSQSPSNKVTEKGKDVELRCDPISGHTALYWYRQSLGQGLEFLIYFQGNSAPDKSGLPSDRFSAERTGGSVSTLTIQRTQQEDSAVYLCASGQSSGNTIYFGEGSWLTVV.

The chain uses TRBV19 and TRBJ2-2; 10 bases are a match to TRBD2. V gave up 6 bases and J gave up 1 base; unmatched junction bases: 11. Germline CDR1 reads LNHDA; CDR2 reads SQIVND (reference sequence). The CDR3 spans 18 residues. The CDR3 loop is CASSFSRLAGENTGELFF. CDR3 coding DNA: TGTGCCAGTAGCTTCTCGCGTCTAGCGGGGGAGAACACCGGGGAGCTGTTTTTT.

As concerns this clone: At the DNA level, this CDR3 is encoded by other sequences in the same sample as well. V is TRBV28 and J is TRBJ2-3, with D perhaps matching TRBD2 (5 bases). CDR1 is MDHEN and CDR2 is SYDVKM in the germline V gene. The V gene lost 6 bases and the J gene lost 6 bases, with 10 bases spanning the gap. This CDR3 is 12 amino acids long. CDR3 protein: CASSLPGDTQYF. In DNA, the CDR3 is TGTGCCAGCAGCTTACCGGGGGATACGCAGTATTTT.

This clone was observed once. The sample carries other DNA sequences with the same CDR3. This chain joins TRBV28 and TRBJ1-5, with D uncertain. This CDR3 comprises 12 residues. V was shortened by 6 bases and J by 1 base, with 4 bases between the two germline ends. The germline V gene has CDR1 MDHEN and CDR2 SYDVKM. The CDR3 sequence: CASSGSNQPQHF. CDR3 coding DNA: TGTGCCAGCAGCGGGAGCAATCAGCCCCAGCATTTT.

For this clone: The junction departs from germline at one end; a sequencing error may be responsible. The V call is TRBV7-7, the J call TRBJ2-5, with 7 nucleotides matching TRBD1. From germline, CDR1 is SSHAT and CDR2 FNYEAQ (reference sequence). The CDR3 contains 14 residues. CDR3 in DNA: TGTGCTAGCAGCGCTGGGACAGCTCAAGAGACCCAGTACTTC. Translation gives CASSAGTAQETQYF.

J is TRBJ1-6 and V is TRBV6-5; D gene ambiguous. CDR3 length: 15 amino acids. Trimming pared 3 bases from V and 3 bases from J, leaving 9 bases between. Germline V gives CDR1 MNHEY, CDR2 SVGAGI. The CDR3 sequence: CASSYAADYNSPLHF. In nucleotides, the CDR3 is TGTGCCAGCAGTTATGCGGCAGACTATAATTCACCCCTCCACTTT.

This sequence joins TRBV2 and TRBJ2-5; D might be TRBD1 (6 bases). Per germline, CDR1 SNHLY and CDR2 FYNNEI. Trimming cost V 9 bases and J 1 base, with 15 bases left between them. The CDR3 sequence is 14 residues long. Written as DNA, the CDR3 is TGTGCCAGTGATCAACAGGGCCCCCAAGAGACCCAGTACTTC. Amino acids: CASDQQGPQETQYF.

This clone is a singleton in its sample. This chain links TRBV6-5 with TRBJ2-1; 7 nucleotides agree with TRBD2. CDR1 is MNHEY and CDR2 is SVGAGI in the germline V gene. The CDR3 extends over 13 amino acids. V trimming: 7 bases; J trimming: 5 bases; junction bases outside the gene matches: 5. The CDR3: CASTARGDNEQFF. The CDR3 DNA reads TGTGCCAGCACGGCTCGGGGGGACAATGAGCAGTTCTTC.

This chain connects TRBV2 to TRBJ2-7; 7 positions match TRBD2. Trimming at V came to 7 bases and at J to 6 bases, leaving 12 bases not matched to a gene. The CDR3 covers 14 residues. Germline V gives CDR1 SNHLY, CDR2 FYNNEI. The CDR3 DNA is TGTGCCAGCAATAGGGAGGGCCTACCCGCCGAGCAGTACTTC. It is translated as CASNREGLPAEQYF.

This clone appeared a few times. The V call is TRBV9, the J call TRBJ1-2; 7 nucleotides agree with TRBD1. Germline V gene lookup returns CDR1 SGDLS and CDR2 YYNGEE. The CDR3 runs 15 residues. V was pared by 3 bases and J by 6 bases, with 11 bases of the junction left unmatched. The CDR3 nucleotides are TGTGCCAGCAGCGCCGCAGCCGGGACAGAAGATGGCTACACCTTC. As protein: CASSAAAGTEDGYTF.

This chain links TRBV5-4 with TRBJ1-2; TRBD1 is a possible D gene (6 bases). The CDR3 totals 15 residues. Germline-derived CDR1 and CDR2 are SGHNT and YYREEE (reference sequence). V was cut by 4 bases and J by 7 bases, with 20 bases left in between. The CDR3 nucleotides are TGTGCCAGCAGCACCGGAGGACAGTTTTTCAGTGGCTACACCTTC. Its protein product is CASSTGGQFFSGYTF.

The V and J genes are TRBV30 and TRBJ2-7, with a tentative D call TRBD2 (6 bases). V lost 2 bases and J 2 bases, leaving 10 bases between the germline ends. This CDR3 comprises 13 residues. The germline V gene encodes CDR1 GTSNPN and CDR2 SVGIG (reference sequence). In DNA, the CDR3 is TGTGCCTGGAGTAAGAGCGGGCCCTACGAGCAGTACTTC. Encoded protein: CAWSKSGPYEQYF.

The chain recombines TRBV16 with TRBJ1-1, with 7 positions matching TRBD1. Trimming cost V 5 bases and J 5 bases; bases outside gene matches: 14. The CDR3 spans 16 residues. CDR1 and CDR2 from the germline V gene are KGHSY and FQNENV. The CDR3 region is CASSANRGPGRTEAFF. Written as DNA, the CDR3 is TGTGCCAGCAGCGCTAACAGGGGCCCGGGGAGAACTGAAGCTTTCTTT.